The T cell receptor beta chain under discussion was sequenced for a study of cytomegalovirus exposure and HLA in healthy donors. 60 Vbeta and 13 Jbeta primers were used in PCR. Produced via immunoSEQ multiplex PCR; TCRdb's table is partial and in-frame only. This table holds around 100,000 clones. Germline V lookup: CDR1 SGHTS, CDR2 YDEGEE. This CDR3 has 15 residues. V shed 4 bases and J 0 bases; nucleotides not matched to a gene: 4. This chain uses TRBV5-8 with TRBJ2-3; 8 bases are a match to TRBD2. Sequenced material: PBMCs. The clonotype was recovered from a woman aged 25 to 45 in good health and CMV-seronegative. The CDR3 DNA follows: TGTGCCAGCAGCCCGGGGGGGCCTAGCACAGATACGCAGTATTTT. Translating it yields CASSPGGPSTDTQYF.